The entry below gives a single T cell receptor (beta chain) sequence along with its context. The sample is drawn from a study of T cells expressing NK-cell markers. The wider study: One of the eight sequenced donors was seronegative, whereas the other seven were HCMV-seropositive.

TCRdb reprocessed the 5' RACE reads and reports one entry per CDR3 protein, with no DNA. Across fewer than 550,000 distinct CDR3 sequences, the top ten clones capture 1.4% of the sample. The sequence derives from a woman between 50 and 59 years old in good health. The sequencing input was blood T cells: a sorted CD56 or NKG2C T cell subset, CD4+ or CD8+ T cells, or bulk PBMC T cells (not recorded which).

This CDR3 reads CSALQGVGYNSPLHF. The genes are TRBV20-1 and TRBJ1-6; TCRdb indicates TRBD1, and absent DNA this call remains unverified. CDR1 and CDR2 (germline): DFQATT, SNEGSKA (reference sequence). This CDR3 region has 15 residues.